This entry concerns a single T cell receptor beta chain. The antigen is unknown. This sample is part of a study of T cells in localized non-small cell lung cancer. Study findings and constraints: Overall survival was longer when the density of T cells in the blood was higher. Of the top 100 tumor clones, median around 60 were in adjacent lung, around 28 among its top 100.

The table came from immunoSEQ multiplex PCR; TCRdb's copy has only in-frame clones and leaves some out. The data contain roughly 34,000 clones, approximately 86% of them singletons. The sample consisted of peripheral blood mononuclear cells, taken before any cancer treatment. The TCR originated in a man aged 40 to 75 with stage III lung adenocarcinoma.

CDR3 nucleotide sequence: TGTGCCAGCAGCGCCGGGCCTTTCTCTGGAAACACCATATATTTT. Protein: CASSAGPFSGNTIYF. This chain joins TRBV2 and TRBJ1-3; the D is unclear. The CDR3 runs 15 residues. Trimming left V 6 bases short and J 0 bases short, with 12 bases between. The germline V gene has CDR1 SNHLY and CDR2 FYNNEI.